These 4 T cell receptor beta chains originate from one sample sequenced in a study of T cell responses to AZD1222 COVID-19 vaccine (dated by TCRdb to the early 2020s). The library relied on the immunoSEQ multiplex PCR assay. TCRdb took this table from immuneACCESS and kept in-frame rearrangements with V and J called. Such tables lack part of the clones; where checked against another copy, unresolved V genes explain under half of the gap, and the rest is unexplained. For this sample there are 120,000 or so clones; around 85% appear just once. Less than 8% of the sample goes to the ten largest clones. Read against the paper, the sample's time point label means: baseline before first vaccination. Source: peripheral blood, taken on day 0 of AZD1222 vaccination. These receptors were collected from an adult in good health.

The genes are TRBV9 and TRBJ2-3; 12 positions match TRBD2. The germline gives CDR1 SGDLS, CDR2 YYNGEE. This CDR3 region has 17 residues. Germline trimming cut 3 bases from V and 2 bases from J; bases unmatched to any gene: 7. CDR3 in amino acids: CASSAHTSGGFTDTQYF. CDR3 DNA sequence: TGTGCCAGCAGCGCCCACACTAGCGGGGGGTTCACAGATACGCAGTATTTT.

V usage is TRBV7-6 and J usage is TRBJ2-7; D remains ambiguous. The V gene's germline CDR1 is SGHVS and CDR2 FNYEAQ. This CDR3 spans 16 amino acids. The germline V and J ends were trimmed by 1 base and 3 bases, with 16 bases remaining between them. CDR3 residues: CASSLGGPDSIYEQYF. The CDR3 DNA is TGTGCCAGCAGCTTAGGAGGTCCAGATTCAATCTACGAGCAGTACTTC.

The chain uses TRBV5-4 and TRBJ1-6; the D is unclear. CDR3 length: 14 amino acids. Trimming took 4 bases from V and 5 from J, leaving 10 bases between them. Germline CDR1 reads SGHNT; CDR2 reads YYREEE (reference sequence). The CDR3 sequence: CASSLDKNNSPLHF. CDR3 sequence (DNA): TGTGCCAGCAGCCTCGACAAAAATAATTCACCCCTCCACTTT.

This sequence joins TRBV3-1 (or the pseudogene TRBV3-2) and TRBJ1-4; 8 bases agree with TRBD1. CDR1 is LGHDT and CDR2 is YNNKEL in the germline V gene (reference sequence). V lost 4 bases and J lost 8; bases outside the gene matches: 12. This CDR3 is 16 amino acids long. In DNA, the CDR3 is TGTGCCAGCAGCCGGAGGGGTGGACAGGGCAACGAAAAACTGTTTTTT. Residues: CASSRRGGQGNEKLFF.